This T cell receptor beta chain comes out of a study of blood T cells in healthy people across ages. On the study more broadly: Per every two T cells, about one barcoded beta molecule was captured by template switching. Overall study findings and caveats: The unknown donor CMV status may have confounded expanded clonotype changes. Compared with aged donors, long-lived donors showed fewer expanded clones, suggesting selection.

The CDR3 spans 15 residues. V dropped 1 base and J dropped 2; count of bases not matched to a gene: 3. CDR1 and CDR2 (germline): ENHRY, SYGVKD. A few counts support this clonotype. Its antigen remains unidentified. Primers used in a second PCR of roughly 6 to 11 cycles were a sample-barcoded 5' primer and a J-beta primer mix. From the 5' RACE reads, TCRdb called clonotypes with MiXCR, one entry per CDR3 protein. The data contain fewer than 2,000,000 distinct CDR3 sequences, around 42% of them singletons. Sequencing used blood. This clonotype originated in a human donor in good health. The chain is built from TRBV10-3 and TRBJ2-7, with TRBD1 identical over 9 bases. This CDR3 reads CAISEYRGHPYEQYF. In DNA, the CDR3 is TGTGCCATCAGTGAGTACAGGGGGCATCCCTACGAGCAGTACTTC.